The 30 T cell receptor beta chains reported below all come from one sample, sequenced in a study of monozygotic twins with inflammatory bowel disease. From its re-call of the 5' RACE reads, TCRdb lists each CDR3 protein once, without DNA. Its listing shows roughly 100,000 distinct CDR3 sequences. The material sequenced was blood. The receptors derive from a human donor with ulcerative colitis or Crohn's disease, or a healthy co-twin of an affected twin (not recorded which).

The CDR3 region is CASSPQGTYNSPLHF. The rearrangement links TRBV28 to TRBJ1-6; TCRdb designates TRBD1, a call that cannot be tested without DNA. CDR3 length: 15 amino acids. CDR1 is MDHEN and CDR2 is SYDVKM in the germline V gene.

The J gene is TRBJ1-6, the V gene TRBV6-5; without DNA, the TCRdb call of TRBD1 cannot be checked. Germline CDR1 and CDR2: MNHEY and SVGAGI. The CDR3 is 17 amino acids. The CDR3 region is CASSYSGAGFYNSPLHF.

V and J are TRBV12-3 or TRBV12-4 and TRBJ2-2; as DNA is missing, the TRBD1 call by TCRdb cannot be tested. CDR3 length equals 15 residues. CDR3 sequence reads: CASRLMGGYTGELFF.

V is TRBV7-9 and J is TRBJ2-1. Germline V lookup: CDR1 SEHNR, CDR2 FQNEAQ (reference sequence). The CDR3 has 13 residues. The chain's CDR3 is CASRVAGVNEQFF. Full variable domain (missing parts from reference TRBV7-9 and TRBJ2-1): DTGVSQNPRHKITKRGQNVTFRCDPISEHNRLYWYRQTLGQGPEFLTYFQNEAQLEKSRLLSDRFSAERPKGSFSTLEIQRTEQGDSAMYLCASRVAGVNEQFFGPGTRLTVL.

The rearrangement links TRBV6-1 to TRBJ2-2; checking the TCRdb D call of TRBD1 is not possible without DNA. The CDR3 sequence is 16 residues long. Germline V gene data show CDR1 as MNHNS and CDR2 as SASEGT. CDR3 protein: CASTARGLYNTGELFF.

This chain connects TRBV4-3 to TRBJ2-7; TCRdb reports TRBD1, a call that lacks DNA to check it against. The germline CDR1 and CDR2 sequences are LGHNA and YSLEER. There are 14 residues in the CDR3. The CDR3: CASSQGDGTYEQYF.

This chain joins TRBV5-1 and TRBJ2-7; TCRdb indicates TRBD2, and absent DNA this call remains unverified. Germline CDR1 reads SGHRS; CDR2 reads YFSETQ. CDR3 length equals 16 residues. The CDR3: CASSRRPAESSYEQYF.

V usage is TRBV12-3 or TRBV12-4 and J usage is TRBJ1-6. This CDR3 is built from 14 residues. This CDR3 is CASSLSRFGSPLHF.

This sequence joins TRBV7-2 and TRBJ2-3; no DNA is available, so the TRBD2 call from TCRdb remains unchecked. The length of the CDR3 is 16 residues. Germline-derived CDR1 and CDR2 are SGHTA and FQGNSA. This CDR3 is CASSARREFKKDTQYF.

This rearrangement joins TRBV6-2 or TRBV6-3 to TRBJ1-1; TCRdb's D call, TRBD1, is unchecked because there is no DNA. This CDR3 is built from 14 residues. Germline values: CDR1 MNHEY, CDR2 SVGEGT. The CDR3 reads CASSRQGNSPEAFF.

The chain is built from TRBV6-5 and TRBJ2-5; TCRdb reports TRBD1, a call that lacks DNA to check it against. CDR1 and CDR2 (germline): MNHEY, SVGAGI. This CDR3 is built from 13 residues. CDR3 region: CACRDRRQETQYF.

The CDR3 sequence is CSARKTAWGGELFF. The chain uses TRBV20-1 and TRBJ2-2; TCRdb calls TRBD1, which cannot be checked without DNA. Germline V gene sequence: CDR1 DFQATT, CDR2 SNEGSKA (reference sequence). The CDR3 is made up of 14 amino acids.

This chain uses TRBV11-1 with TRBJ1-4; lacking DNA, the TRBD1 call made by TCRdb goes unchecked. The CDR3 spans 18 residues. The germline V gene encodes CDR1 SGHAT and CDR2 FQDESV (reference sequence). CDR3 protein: CASSLGPRRGRGGEKLFF.

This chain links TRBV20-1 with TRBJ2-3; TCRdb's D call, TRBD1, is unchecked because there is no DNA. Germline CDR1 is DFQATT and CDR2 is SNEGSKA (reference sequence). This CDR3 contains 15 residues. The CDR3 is CSARAERGLTDTQYF.

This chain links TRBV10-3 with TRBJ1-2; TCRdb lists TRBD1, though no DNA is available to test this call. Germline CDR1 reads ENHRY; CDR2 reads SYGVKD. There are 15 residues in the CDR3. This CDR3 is CAIRNTGGASNGYTF.

The CDR3 sequence is CASSLRRTDTQYF. The chain couples TRBV7-9 to TRBJ2-3. Per germline, CDR1 SEHNR and CDR2 FQNEAQ (reference sequence). This CDR3 spans 13 amino acids. Drawing the rest from reference TRBV7-9 and TRBJ2-3, the complete variable domain is DTGVSQNPRHKITKRGQNVTFRCDPISEHNRLYWYRQTLGQGPEFLTYFQNEAQLEKSRLLSDRFSAERPKGSFSTLEIQRTEQGDSAMYLCASSLRRTDTQYFGPGTRLTVL.

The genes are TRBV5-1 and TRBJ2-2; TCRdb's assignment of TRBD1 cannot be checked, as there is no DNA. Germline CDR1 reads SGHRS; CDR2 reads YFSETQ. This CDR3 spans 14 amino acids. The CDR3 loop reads CASSWAPGSGELFF.

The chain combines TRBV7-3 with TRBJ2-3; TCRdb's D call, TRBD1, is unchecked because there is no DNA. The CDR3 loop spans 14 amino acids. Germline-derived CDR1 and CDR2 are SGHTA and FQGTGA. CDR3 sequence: CATSTGILPDTQYF.

CDR3 residues: CASSLDRRLGTQYF. The chain recombines TRBV12-3 or TRBV12-4 with TRBJ2-5. The CDR3 sequence is 14 residues long.

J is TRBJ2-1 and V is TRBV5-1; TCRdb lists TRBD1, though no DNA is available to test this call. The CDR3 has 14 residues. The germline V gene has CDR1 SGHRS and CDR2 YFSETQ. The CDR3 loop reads CASSSTGGSFEQFF.

The CDR3 spells CSAGKPLNRNKNTEAFF. The rearrangement joins TRBV20-1 to TRBJ1-1; lacking DNA, the TRBD1 call made by TCRdb goes unchecked. This CDR3 comprises 17 residues. Germline lookup yields CDR1 DFQATT and CDR2 SNEGSKA (reference sequence).

The CDR3 region is CASSQDPGNRHGDTQYF. This rearrangement joins TRBV4-3 to TRBJ2-3. This CDR3 is built from 17 residues. Germline V gene data show CDR1 as LGHNA and CDR2 as YSLEER.

CDR3 amino acids: CASSGRGRDTFSGYTF. The chain is built from TRBV21-1 and TRBJ1-2; there is no DNA to check the TCRdb D call of TRBD1. TRBV21-1 is a pseudogene segment. The CDR3 is 16 residues long.

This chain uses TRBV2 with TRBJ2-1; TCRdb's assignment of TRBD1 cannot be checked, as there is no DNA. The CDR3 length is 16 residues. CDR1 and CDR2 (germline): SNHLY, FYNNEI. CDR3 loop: CASSRAGADIFNEQFF.

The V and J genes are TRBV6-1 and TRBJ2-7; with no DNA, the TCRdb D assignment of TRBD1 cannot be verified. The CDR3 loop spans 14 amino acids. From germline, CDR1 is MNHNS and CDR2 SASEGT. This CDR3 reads CASSPGTGREEQYF.

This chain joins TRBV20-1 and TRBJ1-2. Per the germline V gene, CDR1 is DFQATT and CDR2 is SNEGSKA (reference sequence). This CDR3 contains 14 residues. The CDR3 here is CSARDRGSEYGYTF.

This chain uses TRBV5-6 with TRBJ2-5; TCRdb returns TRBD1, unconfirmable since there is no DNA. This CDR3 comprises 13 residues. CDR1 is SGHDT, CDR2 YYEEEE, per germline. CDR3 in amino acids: CASSRDGQETQYF. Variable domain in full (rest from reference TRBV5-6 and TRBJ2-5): DAGVTQSPTHLIKTRGQQVTLRCSPKSGHDTVSWYQQALGQGPQFIFQYYEEEERQRGNFPDRFSGHQFPNYSSELNVNALLLGDSALYLCASSRDGQETQYFGPGTRLLVL.

CDR3 amino acids: CSASPLTSGGDTDTQYF. The chain recombines TRBV20-1 with TRBJ2-3; TCRdb gives TRBD2 as the D gene, but with no DNA this cannot be confirmed. The length of the CDR3 is 17 residues. CDR1 and CDR2 (germline): DFQATT, SNEGSKA (reference sequence).

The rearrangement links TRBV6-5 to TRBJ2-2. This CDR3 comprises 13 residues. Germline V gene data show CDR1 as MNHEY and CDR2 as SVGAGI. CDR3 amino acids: CASSPLRTGELFF.

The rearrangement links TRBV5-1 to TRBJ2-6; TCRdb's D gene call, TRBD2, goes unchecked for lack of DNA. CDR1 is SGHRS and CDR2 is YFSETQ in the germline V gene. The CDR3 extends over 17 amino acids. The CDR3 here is CASSLFSGVSGANVLTF.